A single T cell receptor beta chain is shown here with its context. As yet, its antigen is unknown. This record comes from a study of T cell responses to AZD1222 COVID-19 vaccine. Notes on the study in general: The CD4 TCRs associated with vaccination extended across spike and predominated at 160-218 and 743-854. The study found Spike-specific TCR breadth and depth rose after two AZD1222 doses. The donor group comprised mostly white British people and more females; the analysis possibly underestimated clonal diversity.

Profiled with immunoSEQ multiplex PCR; TCRdb holds only in-frame clones, not every one. The table lists 90,000 to 130,000 clones, roughly 92% of them singletons. Germline V gene data show CDR1 as SGHDT and CDR2 as YYEEEE. The CDR3 totals 13 residues. Trimming cost V 1 base and J 14 bases, with 13 bases left between them. The source material was peripheral blood, sampled on day 0 of AZD1222 vaccination. This TCR came from an adult in good health. The chain has TRBV5-6 and TRBJ1-6; D is unclear. The CDR3 coding sequence is TGTGCCAGCAGCTTGTGGCCCCGAGAGGCCCTCCACTTT. Translated: CASSLWPREALHF. Complete variable domain (other parts from reference TRBV5-6 and TRBJ1-6): DAGVTQSPTHLIKTRGQQVTLRCSPKSGHDTVSWYQQALGQGPQFIFQYYEEEERQRGNFPDRFSGHQFPNYSSELNVNALLLGDSALYLCASSLWPREALHFGNGTRLTVT.